Detailed here is one TCR beta chain. The clone's antigen remains unknown. There are no base qualities to consult, and no much larger clone falls within one base. The entry originates in a study of shared clonotypes between healthy human individuals (TCRdb year 2020). Study-wide context: A few men and a couple of women, aged 18 to 49 years, made up the cohort. For each donor, CD4 naive and CD4 memory were each given three plates, CD8 naive was given two plates, and CD8 memory was given one plate. To estimate repertoire size and how much clonotypes are shared between individuals, the study performed deep sequencing of blood TCR repertoires from five healthy adults. Libraries were prepared and TCR repertoires were sequenced by different laboratories using diverse techniques, in order to increase sequencing depth and limit assay-specific biases. Each donor's leukapheresis produced roughly between roughly 0.94 and 9.5 billion PBMCs. Broader findings and caveats from the paper: Pairwise subsampling indicated that sequencing depth was expected to affect the degree of clonotype sharing among donors. Across a few donors, about 5% of naive CD4, over 3% of naive CD8, about 2.3% of memory CD4, and approximately 0.4% of memory CD8 clonotypes were shared. The small number of donors limited the genetic and exposure-history diversity represented. Sampling was restricted to blood, and TCR repertoires in tissues likely differ from the TCR repertoires found in blood. Incomplete sequencing was indicated by rarefaction of sorted-subset datasets, despite the large sequencing depth. Higher generation probabilities were observed for clonotypes shared by all four sorted-subset donors than for non-shared clonotypes. Estimated clonotype richness was generally larger for naive than for memory subsets.

Using the deep immunoSEQ assay, multiplex PCR amplified TCR CDR3 regions from genomic DNA. Extracted genomic DNA from each cell subset was distributed evenly across all wells of several immunoSEQ 96-well plates, and each plate was treated as a replicate. Each replicate PCR for sorted subsets received approximately 220 ng genomic DNA, equal to about 30,000 T cell genomes. Purified libraries were quantified with a Qubit 3.0 fluorometer, sized on a Bioanalyzer 2100, and re-quantified with the KAPA Library Quantification kit. Every immunoSEQ 96-well plate was sequenced on a separate single-read 150-cycle Illumina NextSeq 550 flow cell. The original pipeline was this. Because the immunoSEQ output held only junctional sequences and lacked quality scores, the filtering could not match the filtering applied to full-length reads. To assign V/J genes and CDR3, sequences were annotated using PyIR, a Python wrapper for IgBLAST v1.9, with IMGT germline references. Reads were removed for weak V/J assignments (E-value above 1e-6), missing CDR3, stop codons, out-of-frame junctions, or ambiguous translated residues. A V3J clonotype was defined by an identical inferred V gene, J gene, and CDR3 amino acid sequence. Percentage overlap between repertoires was computed as shared unique clonotypes divided by the size of the smaller repertoire. Three approaches were used to assess repertoire richness: RTK rarefaction, the Chao1 estimator, and Recon v2.1 estimates of unobserved clonotypes. Generation probabilities were computed with OLGA for all TCRbeta clonotypes obtained by the gDNA method from several donors. TCRdb took over this immuneACCESS table, retaining in-frame rearrangements with V and J assigned. Such tables are incomplete; in checked studies, under half of the missing clones stem from an unresolved V gene, and the remainder is unexplained. V, J and clone size were drawn from that table, and D and trimming were deduced from the DNA. Recorded for this sample are about 2 million clones; approximately 94% of them occurred a single time. Together, the top ten hold approximately 1.2% of the sample.

The CDR3 measures 17 amino acids from cysteine to phenylalanine. The entry retains the CDR3 DNA only, 51 bases that are in frame from base 1. CDR1 and CDR2, looked up from the germline V gene, are LGHNT and FRNRAP. The germline V and J ends show losses of 6 bases and 0 bases respectively, and no gene match explains 11 bases of the junction. CD8 naive samples consisted of CD45RO-negative cells that were positively selected for CCR7, yielding a CD45RA+CCR7+ population without TemRA cells. Healthy HIV-negative adults with no recently reported acute infections or vaccinations were included as donors. Every donor was a Caucasian adult living in Nashville, Tennessee, USA. Blood was obtained by leukapheresis, after which PBMCs were separated by Ficoll-Histopaque density gradient centrifugation and cryopreserved in liquid nitrogen vapor phase. Analytical flow cytometry was used to check the purity and quantity of every magnetically sorted T cell population. Each sorted fraction had its genomic DNA isolated and then quantified by UV absorbance on a Nanodrop 2000c.

The sequenced material came from naive CD8+ T cells sorted from blood. The cell subset or site label for this specimen denotes: CD45RA+CCR7+. The chain is assembled from TRBV12-5 and TRBJ1-5; 7 of the junction bases match TRBD1. This clonotype originated in a man aged 18-30 years in good health. The bases read TGTGCTAGTGGCCCCGGAACAGGGGTTTATAGCAATCAGCCCCAGCATTTT. Translated, it reads CASGPGTGVYSNQPQHF. With the rest looked up from the reference TRBV12-5 and TRBJ1-5 genes rather than sequenced, the full variable domain is DARVTQTPRHKVTEMGQEVTMRCQPILGHNTVFWYRQTMMQGLELLAYFRNRAPLDDSGMPKDRFSAEMPDATLATLKIQPSEPRDSAVYFCASGPGTGVYSNQPQHFGDGTRLSIL.